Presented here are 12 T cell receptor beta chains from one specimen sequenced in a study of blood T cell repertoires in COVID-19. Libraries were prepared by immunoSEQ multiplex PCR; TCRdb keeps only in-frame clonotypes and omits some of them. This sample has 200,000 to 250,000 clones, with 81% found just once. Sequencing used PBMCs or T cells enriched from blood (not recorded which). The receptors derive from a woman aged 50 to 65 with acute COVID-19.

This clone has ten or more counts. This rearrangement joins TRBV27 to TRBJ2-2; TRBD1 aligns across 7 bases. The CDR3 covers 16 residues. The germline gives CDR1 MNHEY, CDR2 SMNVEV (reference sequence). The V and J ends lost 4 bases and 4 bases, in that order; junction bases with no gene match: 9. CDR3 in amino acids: CASSSLDRVITGELFF. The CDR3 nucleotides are TGTGCCAGCAGTTCACTCGACAGGGTAATCACCGGGGAGCTGTTTTTT.

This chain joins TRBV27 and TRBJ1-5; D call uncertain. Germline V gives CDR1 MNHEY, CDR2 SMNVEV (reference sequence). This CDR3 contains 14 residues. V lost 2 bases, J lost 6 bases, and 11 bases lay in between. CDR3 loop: CASSLIGKGQPQHF. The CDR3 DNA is TGTGCCAGCAGTTTAATCGGGAAAGGTCAGCCCCAGCATTTT.

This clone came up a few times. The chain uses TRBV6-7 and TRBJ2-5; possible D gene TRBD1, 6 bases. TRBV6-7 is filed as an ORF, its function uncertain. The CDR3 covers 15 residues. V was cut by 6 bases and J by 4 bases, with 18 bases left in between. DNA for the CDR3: TGTGCCAGCAGCCACATAAGGGGGATCACAGAGACCCAGTACTTC. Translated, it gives CASSHIRGITETQYF.

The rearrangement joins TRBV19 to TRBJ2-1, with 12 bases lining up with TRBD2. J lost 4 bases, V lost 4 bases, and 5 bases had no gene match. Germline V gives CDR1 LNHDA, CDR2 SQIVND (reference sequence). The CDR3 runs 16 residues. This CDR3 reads CASSTLAGGKYNEQFF. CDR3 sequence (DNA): TGTGCCAGTAGTACGCTAGCGGGAGGGAAATACAATGAGCAGTTCTTC.

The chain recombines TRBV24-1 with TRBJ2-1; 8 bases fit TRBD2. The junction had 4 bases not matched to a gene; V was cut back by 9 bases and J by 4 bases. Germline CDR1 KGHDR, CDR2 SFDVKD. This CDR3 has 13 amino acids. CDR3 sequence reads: CATQTSVYNEQFF. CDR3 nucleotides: TGTGCCACCCAGACTAGCGTATACAATGAGCAGTTCTTC.

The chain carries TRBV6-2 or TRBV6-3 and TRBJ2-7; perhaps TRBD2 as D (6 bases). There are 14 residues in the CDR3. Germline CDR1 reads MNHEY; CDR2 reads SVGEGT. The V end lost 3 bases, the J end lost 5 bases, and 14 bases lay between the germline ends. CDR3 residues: CASSYLARGNEQYF. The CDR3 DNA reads TGTGCCAGCAGTTATCTAGCGAGGGGTAACGAGCAGTACTTC.

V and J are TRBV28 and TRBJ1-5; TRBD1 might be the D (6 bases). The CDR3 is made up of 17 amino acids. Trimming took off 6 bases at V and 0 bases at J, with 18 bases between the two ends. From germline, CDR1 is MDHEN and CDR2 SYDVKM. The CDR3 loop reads CASSRLTGGASNQPQHF. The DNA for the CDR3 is TGTGCCAGCAGCCGGCTGACAGGTGGAGCTAGCAATCAGCCCCAGCATTTT.

For the CDR3, the DNA is TGTGCCACCAGCAGAGATCTTACTAGCGGGAGTGCAGATACGCAGTATTTT. Its translation: CATSRDLTSGSADTQYF. The chain joins TRBV15 to TRBJ2-3; 11 bases are shared with TRBD2. V lost 0 bases to trimming and J lost 4 bases; unmatched junction nucleotides: 6. CDR3 length: 17 residues. Germline V lookup: CDR1 LNHNV, CDR2 YYDKDF (reference sequence).

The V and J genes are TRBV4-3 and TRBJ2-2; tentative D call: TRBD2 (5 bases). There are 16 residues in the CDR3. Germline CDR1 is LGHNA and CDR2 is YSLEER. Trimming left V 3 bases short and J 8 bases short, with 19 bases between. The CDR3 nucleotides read TGCGCCAGCAGCCATGACACCGGGAAGATATTGGGGGAGCTGTTTTTT. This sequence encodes CASSHDTGKILGELFF.

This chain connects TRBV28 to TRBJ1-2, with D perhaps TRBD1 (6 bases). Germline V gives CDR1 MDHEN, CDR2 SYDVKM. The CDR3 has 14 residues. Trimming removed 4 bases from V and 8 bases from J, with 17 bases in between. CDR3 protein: CASSSNTGLWGYTF. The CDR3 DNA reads TGTGCCAGCAGTTCAAATACAGGGCTTTGGGGCTACACCTTC.

The CDR3 loop is CASSYQGPFYGYTF. The DNA of the CDR3 is TGTGCCAGCAGTTACCAGGGGCCGTTCTATGGCTACACCTTC. The chain has TRBV6-5 and TRBJ1-2, with a weak D call TRBD1 (6 bases). Germline-derived CDR1 and CDR2 are MNHEY and SVGAGI. V shed 2 bases and J shed 4 bases, with 11 bases lying between them. The CDR3 has 14 amino acids.

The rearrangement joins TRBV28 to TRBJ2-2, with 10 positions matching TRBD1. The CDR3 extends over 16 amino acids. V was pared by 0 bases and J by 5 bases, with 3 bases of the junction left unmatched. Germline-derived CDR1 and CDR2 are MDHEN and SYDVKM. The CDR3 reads CASSLWGTGETGELFF. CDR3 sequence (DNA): TGTGCCAGCAGTTTATGGGGGACAGGGGAAACCGGGGAGCTGTTTTTT.